This entry lists 9 T cell receptor beta chains sequenced from one sample in a study of CD8 T cells in Susac syndrome. The authors reverse transcribed roughly 0.5 to 1 ug RNA with random hexamers. From the immunoSEQ multiplex PCR reads, TCRdb called clonotypes with MiXCR, one entry per CDR3 protein. The sample has about 150,000 distinct CDR3 sequences, approximately 95% seen once; the top ten hold approximately 0.17%. The sequenced sample was CD4+ T cells from PBMCs. These receptors originate from a human donor with Susac syndrome.

The chain combines TRBV2 with TRBJ2-7; D call uncertain. This CDR3 region has 12 residues. Per germline, CDR1 SNHLY and CDR2 FYNNEI. Trimming pared 6 bases from V and 1 base from J, leaving 7 bases between. Here the CDR3 reads CASREHSYEQYF. The CDR3, as DNA: TGTGCCAGCAGGGAGCATTCCTACGAGCAGTACTTC.

The chain carries TRBV11-2 and TRBJ2-5; no definite D call. V lost 10 bases, J lost 1 base, and 10 bases lay in between. Germline-derived CDR1 and CDR2 are SGHAT and FQNNGV. The CDR3 contains 12 residues. The chain's CDR3 is CATQTPQETQYF. CDR3 nucleotide sequence: TGTGCCACCCAAACTCCCCAAGAGACCCAGTACTTC.

CDR3 coding DNA: TGCGCCAGCAGCCACCAAGCGGGGGACTCCTACGAGCAGTACTTC. This translates into CASSHQAGDSYEQYF. This chain links TRBV4-1 with TRBJ2-7; 8 bases align to TRBD2. There are 15 residues in the CDR3. V shed 3 bases, J shed 0 bases, and the junction held 4 bases outside the gene matches. Germline loops: CDR1 MGHRA, CDR2 YSYEKL.

This clonotype was seen a few times. The chain carries TRBV5-1 and TRBJ2-7; D remains ambiguous. V dropped 0 bases and J dropped 2 bases, with 9 bases sitting between them. This CDR3 is 14 amino acids long. Germline CDR1 SGHRS, CDR2 YFSETQ. Here the CDR3 DNA reads TGCGCCAGCAGCTTGGCTGGGCAAACCTACGAGCAGTACTTC. Protein product: CASSLAGQTYEQYF.

This rearrangement joins TRBV4-3 to TRBJ1-5, with no clear D. CDR1 and CDR2 (germline): LGHNA, YSLEER. Trimming left V 0 bases short and J 1 base short, with 4 bases between. The CDR3 extends over 14 amino acids. The CDR3 spells CASSQDRSNQPQHF. CDR3 coding DNA: TGCGCCAGCAGCCAAGATAGAAGCAATCAGCCCCAGCATTTT.

CDR3: CSVRTVETQYF. Here the CDR3 DNA reads TGCAGCGTAAGGACTGTAGAGACCCAGTACTTC. The J gene is TRBJ2-5, the V gene TRBV29-1; possibly TRBD2 for D (5 bases). The CDR3 covers 11 residues. Germline values: CDR1 SQVTM, CDR2 ANQGSEA. V was shortened by 6 bases and J by 4 bases, with 9 bases between the two germline ends. Variable domain in full (rest from reference TRBV29-1 and TRBJ2-5): SAVISQKPSRDICQRGTSLTIQCQVDSQVTMMFWYRQQPGQSLTLIATANQGSEATYESGFVIDKFPISRPNLTFSTLTVSNMSPEDSSIYLCSVRTVETQYFGPGTRLLVL.

The CDR3 region is CSAALEGEVAGKQYF. CDR3 DNA sequence: TGCAGTGCTGCCCTTGAGGGGGAGGTTGCGGGAAAGCAGTACTTC. The J gene is TRBJ2-7, the V gene TRBV20-1, with D perhaps given as TRBD1 or TRBD2 (6 bases each). CDR3 size: 15 residues. Germline V lookup: CDR1 DFQATT, CDR2 SNEGSKA (reference sequence). V was pared by 5 bases and J by 8 bases, with 25 bases between.

The CDR3 reads CSGSRDRGETQYF. CDR3 DNA sequence: TGCAGCGGATCCCGGGACAGAGGGGAGACCCAGTACTTC. The chain recombines TRBV29-1 with TRBJ2-5; 7 nucleotides match TRBD1. Losses at the gene ends were 7 bases for V and 5 bases for J; bases not matched to a gene: 10. Germline CDR1 is SQVTM and CDR2 is ANQGSEA. The CDR3 has 13 residues. Full variable domain (missing parts from reference TRBV29-1 and TRBJ2-5): SAVISQKPSRDICQRGTSLTIQCQVDSQVTMMFWYRQQPGQSLTLIATANQGSEATYESGFVIDKFPISRPNLTFSTLTVSNMSPEDSSIYLCSGSRDRGETQYFGPGTRLLVL.

The chain employs TRBV4-2 and TRBJ1-5, with 10 bases identical to TRBD1. Trimming cost V 0 bases and J 4 bases; bases outside gene matches: 3. Germline V gives CDR1 LGHNA, CDR2 YNFKEQ. The length of the CDR3 is 16 residues. The CDR3 DNA reads TGTGCCAGCAGCCAAGAGGGGACAGGGGAGAATCAGCCCCAGCATTTT. Its translation: CASSQEGTGENQPQHF.